One and the same sample provided the 8 T cell receptor beta chains below, sequenced in a study of blood T cells in healthy people across ages. A second roughly 6 to 11 cycle PCR used barcoded and J-beta primers. TCRdb re-called the 5' RACE reads with MiXCR, one entry per CDR3 protein. The sample lists roughly 900,000 distinct CDR3 sequences; under 30% were seen once. Sequencing was performed on blood. Source of these receptors: an elderly woman in good health.

With regard to this clonotype: With a much larger clone just one base away, this may be a read error. This rearrangement joins TRBV5-1 to TRBJ2-1, with D possibly matching TRBD2 (5 bases). The V gene's germline CDR1 is SGHRS and CDR2 YFSETQ. V lost 3 bases to trimming and J lost 0 bases, with 10 bases between them. The CDR3 spans 15 residues. CDR3 region: CASSWESPSYNEQFF. In DNA, the CDR3 is TGCGCCAGCAGCTGGGAGTCACCCTCCTACAATGAGCAGTTCTTC.

The sample holds many counts of this clonotype. The V gene is TRBV6-2 or TRBV6-3, the J gene TRBJ2-5; D may be TRBD1 (6 bases). Germline-derived CDR1 and CDR2 are MNHEY and SVGEGT. The ends were cut back, 10 bases at V and 5 bases at J, with 17 bases in the middle. The CDR3 runs to 13 residues. The CDR3 protein is CATRQAQGETQYF. The DNA of the CDR3 is TGTGCCACCAGACAGGCCCAAGGCGAGACCCAGTACTTC.

On this clonotype itself: This may arise from a read error, as a much more abundant clone is one base away. V is TRBV6-1 and J is TRBJ2-3, with 7 bases aligning to TRBD1. V gave up 11 bases and J gave up 4 bases; unmatched junction bases: 9. There are 13 residues in the CDR3. Germline CDR1 MNHNS, CDR2 SASEGT. This chain's CDR3 is CACSRGLADTQYF. The DNA for the CDR3 is TGTGCCTGTTCTAGGGGGCTTGCAGATACGCAGTATTTT.

With regard to this clonotype: This may be a read error: a much more frequent sequence differs by one nucleotide. The chain combines TRBV6-1 with TRBJ2-7; 9 bases map to TRBD1. J was trimmed by 2 bases and V by 11 bases; bases with no gene match: 7. The germline gives CDR1 MNHNS, CDR2 SASEGT. This CDR3 contains 13 residues. The CDR3 region has the DNA TGTGCCGTCACGGACAGGGGCCCCTACGAGCAGTACTTC. Translated: CAVTDRGPYEQYF.

Only a few counts were recorded for this clonotype. The V call is TRBV11-2, the J call TRBJ2-7, with 9 bases lining up with TRBD2. The V gene's germline CDR1 is SGHAT and CDR2 FQNNGV. This CDR3 spans 20 amino acids. V lost 4 bases to trimming and J lost 0 bases; unmatched junction nucleotides: 19. As DNA, the CDR3 is TGTGCCAGCAGCTCAACTAAAAGCGGGGGGATCCCAAGGAGCTCCTACGAGCAGTACTTC. Protein product: CASSSTKSGGIPRSSYEQYF.

In this sample, this clonotype turned up many times. The V gene is TRBV18, the J gene TRBJ2-7, with D unresolved. There are 16 residues in the CDR3. Trimming removed 1 base from V and 3 bases from J, with 16 bases in between. Germline loops: CDR1 KGHSH, CDR2 LQKENI. CDR3: CASSPLVSDGIYEQYF. The CDR3, as DNA: TGTGCCAGCTCACCACTTGTTTCGGACGGAATCTACGAGCAGTACTTC.

Comment on this clonotype: One base away lies a much larger clone, so this may be a sequencing read error. V usage is TRBV15 and J usage is TRBJ2-5, with D perhaps assigned TRBD1 or TRBD2 (5 bases each). The CDR3 loop spans 16 amino acids. Trimming took off 4 bases at V and 0 bases at J, with 15 bases between the two ends. Germline lookup yields CDR1 LNHNV and CDR2 YYDKDF (reference sequence). CDR3 sequence reads: CATSTTGTGHQETQYF. CDR3 nucleotide sequence: TGTGCCACCAGCACCACCGGGACGGGGCACCAAGAGACCCAGTACTTC.

This chain connects TRBV7-9 to TRBJ1-2; tentative D call: TRBD1 (6 bases). There are 15 residues in the CDR3. Germline loops: CDR1 SEHNR, CDR2 FQNEAQ (reference sequence). Trimming cost V 4 bases and J 8 bases, with 20 bases left between them. The CDR3 here is CASSSLEQGSVGYTF. CDR3 in DNA: TGTGCCAGCAGCTCCCTGGAGCAGGGGTCCGTCGGCTACACCTTC.